The TCR beta chain under discussion was sequenced for a study of blood T cells in healthy people across ages. A remark on this clonotype: Its specificity is unknown.

Between the trimmed V and J ends, which lost 6 bases and 0 bases, there was a span of 11 bases. From germline, CDR1 is SGHDN and CDR2 FVKESK. This CDR3 contains 14 residues. For the second PCR, which ran for roughly 6 to 12 cycles, a sample-barcoded 5' primer and a J-beta primer mix were used. Template switching added a 12-random-nucleotide identifier to every cDNA molecule. TCRdb analysed the 5' RACE reads with MiXCR anew, one entry per CDR3 protein. Of 2 million or so distinct CDR3 sequences listed, about 49% are singletons. Study conclusions and caveats: Changes in expanded clonotypes were possibly confounded, as the CMV status of donors was unknown. Roughly linear age-related decline in beta diversity appeared, significant by age around 40.

The V and J genes are TRBV14 and TRBJ1-1; D perhaps matches TRBD1 (5 bases). The TCR originated in a woman between 35 and 50 years old in good health. Sequencing was carried out using blood. The CDR3 spells CASSRGTLNTEAFF. The CDR3 coding sequence is TGTGCCAGCAGTCGCGGGACGTTGAACACTGAAGCTTTCTTT.